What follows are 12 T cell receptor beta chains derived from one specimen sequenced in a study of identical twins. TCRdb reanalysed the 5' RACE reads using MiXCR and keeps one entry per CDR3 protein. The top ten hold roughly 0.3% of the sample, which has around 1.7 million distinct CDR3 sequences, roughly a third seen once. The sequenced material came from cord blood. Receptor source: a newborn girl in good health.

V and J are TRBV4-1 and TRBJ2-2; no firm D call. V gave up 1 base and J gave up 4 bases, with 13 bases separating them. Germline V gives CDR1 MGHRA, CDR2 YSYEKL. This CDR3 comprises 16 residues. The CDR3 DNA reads TGCGCCAGCAGCCAAGGGCACGACATCGGCACCGGGGAGCTGTTTTTT. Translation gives CASSQGHDIGTGELFF.

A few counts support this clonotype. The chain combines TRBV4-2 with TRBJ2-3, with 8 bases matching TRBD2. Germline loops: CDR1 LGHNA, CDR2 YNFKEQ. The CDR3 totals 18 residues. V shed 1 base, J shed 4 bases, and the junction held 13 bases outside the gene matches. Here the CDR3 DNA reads TGTGCCAGCAGCCAAGCCCCATCTCCGGGGGGGCCCGCAGATACGCAGTATTTT. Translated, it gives CASSQAPSPGGPADTQYF.

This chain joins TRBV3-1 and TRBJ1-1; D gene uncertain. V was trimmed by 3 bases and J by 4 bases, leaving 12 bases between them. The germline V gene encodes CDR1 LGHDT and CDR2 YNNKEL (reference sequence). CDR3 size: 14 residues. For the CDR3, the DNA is TGTGCCAGCAGCCACTATTCAGTGGGCACTGAAGCTTTCTTT. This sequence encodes CASSHYSVGTEAFF.

In nucleotides, the CDR3 is TGTGCCAGCAGCTTAGATGGGACAGGGGTCGAAAAACTGTTTTTT. Translation gives CASSLDGTGVEKLFF. The chain joins TRBV11-2 to TRBJ1-4, with 10 bases that match TRBD1. Germline loops: CDR1 SGHAT, CDR2 FQNNGV. The CDR3 covers 15 residues. V was clipped by 0 bases and J by 8 bases; unmatched bases: 3.

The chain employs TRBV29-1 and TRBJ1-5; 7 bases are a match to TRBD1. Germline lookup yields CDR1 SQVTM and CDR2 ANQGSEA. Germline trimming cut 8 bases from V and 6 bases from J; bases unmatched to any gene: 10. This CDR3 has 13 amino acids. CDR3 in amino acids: CSTRQGRGQPQHF. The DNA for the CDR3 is TGCAGCACGAGACAGGGAAGGGGTCAGCCCCAGCATTTT.

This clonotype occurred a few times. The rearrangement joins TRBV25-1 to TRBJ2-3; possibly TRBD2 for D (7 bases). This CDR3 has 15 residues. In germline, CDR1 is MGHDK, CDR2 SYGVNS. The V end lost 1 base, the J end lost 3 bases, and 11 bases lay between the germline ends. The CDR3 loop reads CASSESGGETDTQYF. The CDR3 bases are TGTGCCAGCAGTGAATCGGGGGGCGAAACAGATACGCAGTATTTT.

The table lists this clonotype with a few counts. CDR3: CASSPTWREFTDTQYF. The CDR3 DNA reads TGTGCCAGCAGCCCCACTTGGCGGGAGTTTACAGATACGCAGTATTTT. The V and J genes are TRBV3-1 and TRBJ2-3, with 7 bases lining up with TRBD2. From germline, CDR1 is LGHDT and CDR2 YNNKEL (reference sequence). This CDR3 is built from 16 residues. Germline trimming cut 4 bases from V and 3 bases from J; bases unmatched to any gene: 10.

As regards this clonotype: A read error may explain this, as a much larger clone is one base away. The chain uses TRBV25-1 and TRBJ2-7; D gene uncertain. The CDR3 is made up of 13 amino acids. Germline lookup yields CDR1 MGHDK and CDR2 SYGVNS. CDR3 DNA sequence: TGTGCCAGCGGTGATGACCGTTCCTACGAGCAGTACTTC. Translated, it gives CASGDDRSYEQYF.

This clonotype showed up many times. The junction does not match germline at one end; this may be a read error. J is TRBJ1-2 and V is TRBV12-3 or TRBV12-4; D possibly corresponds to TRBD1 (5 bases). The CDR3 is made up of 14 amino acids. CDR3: CASSLDSANYGYTF. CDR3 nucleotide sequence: TGTGCCAGCAGCTTAGACAGCGCTAACTATGGCTACACCTTC.

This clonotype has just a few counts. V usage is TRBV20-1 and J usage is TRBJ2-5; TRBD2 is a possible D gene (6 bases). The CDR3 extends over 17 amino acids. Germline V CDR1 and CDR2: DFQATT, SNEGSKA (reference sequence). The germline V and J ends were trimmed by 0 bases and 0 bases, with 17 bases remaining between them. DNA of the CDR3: TGCAGTGCTAGAGATGTCAAGGGTGGGGGGTACCAAGAGACCCAGTACTTC. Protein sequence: CSARDVKGGGYQETQYF.

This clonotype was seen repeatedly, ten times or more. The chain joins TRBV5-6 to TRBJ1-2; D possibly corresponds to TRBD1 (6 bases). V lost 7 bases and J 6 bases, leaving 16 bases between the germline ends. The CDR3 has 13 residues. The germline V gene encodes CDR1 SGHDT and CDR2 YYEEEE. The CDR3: CASVFSGGDGYTF. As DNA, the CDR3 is TGTGCCAGCGTCTTTAGCGGGGGCGATGGCTACACCTTC.

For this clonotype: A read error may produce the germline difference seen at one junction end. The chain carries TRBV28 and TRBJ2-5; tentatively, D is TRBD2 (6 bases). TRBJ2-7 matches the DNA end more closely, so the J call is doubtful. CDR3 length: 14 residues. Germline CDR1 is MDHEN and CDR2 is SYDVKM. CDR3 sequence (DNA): TGTGCCTGCAGTTTAACGGGGGAGAGGAACGAGCAGTACTTC. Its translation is CACSLTGERNEQYF.